This is a list of T cell receptor beta chains from one sample in a study of regulatory T cells in long-lasting Graves disease. TCRdb analysed the multiplex PCR reads with MiXCR anew, one entry per CDR3 protein. This table holds some 440,000 distinct CDR3 sequences, less than 25% found once. The input for sequencing was peripheral blood mononuclear cells (PBMCs), taken when the disease was refractory, from a patient treated with antithyroid drugs. All receptors come from a female donor with Graves disease. CDR3s include the opening cysteine and the closing phenylalanine or tryptophan. Each record gives: clone size, V gene, D gene, CDR3 length, J gene, CDR3 protein, CDR3 DNA. The D gene is left open where the match is weak. Expanded clones get a size class; other rows say once, few or many, or leave the size out.

abundance: few; v_gene: TRBV7-9; d_gene: .; len: 14; j_gene: TRBJ2-7; CDR3aa: CASSLRGKGYEQYF; CDR3nt: TGTGCCAGCAGCTTGAGAGGGAAGGGGTACGAGCAGTACTTC
abundance: .; v_gene: TRBV27; d_gene: .; len: 14; j_gene: TRBJ2-1; CDR3aa: CASSLGEYYNEQFF; CDR3nt: TGTGCCAGCAGTTTAGGAGAGTACTACAATGAGCAGTTCTTC
abundance: many; v_gene: TRBV6-1; d_gene: .; len: 12; j_gene: TRBJ2-5; CDR3aa: CTSKAGQETQYF; CDR3nt: TGTACCAGCAAGGCAGGGCAAGAGACCCAGTACTTC
abundance: many; v_gene: TRBV19; d_gene: TRBD1; len: 16; j_gene: TRBJ1-2; CDR3aa: CASSDLGTGFVYGYTF; CDR3nt: TGTGCCAGTAGCGACCTCGGGACAGGGTTCGTTTATGGCTACACCTTC
abundance: .; v_gene: TRBV10-3; d_gene: TRBD1; len: 15; j_gene: TRBJ1-6; CDR3aa: CAIGEPGQGNSPLHF; CDR3nt: TGTGCCATCGGGGAACCGGGACAGGGGAATTCACCCCTCCACTTT
abundance: few; v_gene: TRBV10-1; d_gene: .; len: 14; j_gene: TRBJ2-7; CDR3aa: CASSESGQSYEQYF; CDR3nt: TGCGCCAGCAGTGAGTCCGGACAGTCCTACGAGCAGTACTTC
abundance: .; v_gene: TRBV5-1; d_gene: TRBD2; len: 18; j_gene: TRBJ2-2; CDR3aa: CASSLQEVRGSNSGELFF; CDR3nt: TGCGCCAGCAGCTTGCAGGAGGTTCGCGGGAGTAATTCCGGGGAGCTGTTTTTT
abundance: many; v_gene: TRBV7-9; d_gene: TRBD1; len: 17; j_gene: TRBJ2-2; CDR3aa: CASRQNQGERKTGELFF; CDR3nt: TGTGCCAGCAGACAAAATCAGGGGGAGAGGAAAACCGGGGAGCTGTTTTTT
abundance: few; v_gene: TRBV6-1; d_gene: .; len: 13; j_gene: TRBJ1-1; CDR3aa: CASRDQGNTEAFF; CDR3nt: TGTGCCAGCAGAGACCAGGGGAACACTGAAGCTTTCTTT
abundance: few; v_gene: TRBV12-3/TRBV12-4; d_gene: .; len: 13; j_gene: TRBJ1-6; CDR3aa: CASSFLVSSPLHF; CDR3nt: TGTGCCAGCAGTTTTCTTGTGAGTTCACCCCTCCACTTT
abundance: .; v_gene: TRBV10-3; d_gene: .; len: 17; j_gene: TRBJ2-3; CDR3aa: CAISGPRGPHPTDTQYF; CDR3nt: TGTGCCATCAGTGGCCCCAGGGGACCCCACCCCACAGATACGCAGTATTTT
abundance: .; v_gene: TRBV19; d_gene: .; len: 16; j_gene: TRBJ1-5; CDR3aa: CASSPQGNRNNQPQHF; CDR3nt: TGTGCCAGTAGTCCCCAGGGGAACAGGAACAATCAGCCCCAGCATTTT
abundance: few; v_gene: TRBV7-2; d_gene: .; len: 15; j_gene: TRBJ2-1; CDR3aa: CASSLAGRAYNEQFF; CDR3nt: TGTGCCAGCAGCTTAGCGGGAAGGGCCTACAATGAGCAGTTCTTC
abundance: .; v_gene: TRBV9; d_gene: .; len: 14; j_gene: TRBJ1-2; CDR3aa: CASSVDPGTAGYTF; CDR3nt: TGTGCCAGCAGCGTAGACCCAGGGACTGCTGGCTACACCTTC
abundance: .; v_gene: TRBV6-1; d_gene: TRBD1; len: 16; j_gene: TRBJ2-2; CDR3aa: CASSVRTGEVTGELFF; CDR3nt: TGTGCCAGCAGCGTACGGACAGGGGAGGTCACCGGGGAGCTGTTTTTT
abundance: .; v_gene: TRBV5-1; d_gene: .; len: 15; j_gene: TRBJ2-7; CDR3aa: CASSLLPGSSYEQYF; CDR3nt: TGCGCCAGCAGCTTGTTGCCAGGGAGCTCCTACGAGCAGTACTTC
abundance: .; v_gene: TRBV29-1; d_gene: .; len: 13; j_gene: TRBJ2-2; CDR3aa: CSVEEGSPGELFF; CDR3nt: TGCAGCGTTGAAGAGGGTTCCCCCGGGGAGCTGTTTTTT
abundance: .; v_gene: TRBV12-3/TRBV12-4; d_gene: .; len: 18; j_gene: TRBJ1-1; CDR3aa: CASSYGWPGGLRGTGAFF; CDR3nt: TGTGCCAGCAGCTACGGGTGGCCCGGAGGCCTGCGGGGCACTGGAGCTTTCTTT
abundance: many; v_gene: TRBV6-4; d_gene: .; len: 14; j_gene: TRBJ2-2; CDR3aa: CASSPGRDTGELFF; CDR3nt: TGTGCCAGCAGCCCCGGCAGGGACACCGGGGAGCTGTTTTTT
abundance: few; v_gene: TRBV20-1; d_gene: .; len: 13; j_gene: TRBJ2-1; CDR3aa: CSATKRNYNEQFF; CDR3nt: TGCAGTGCTACGAAGCGGAACTACAATGAGCAGTTCTTC
abundance: many; v_gene: TRBV28; d_gene: .; len: 14; j_gene: TRBJ1-1; CDR3aa: CASSPNHMNTEAFF; CDR3nt: TGTGCCAGCAGTCCCAATCATATGAACACTGAAGCTTTCTTT
abundance: .; v_gene: TRBV4-3; d_gene: .; len: 16; j_gene: TRBJ1-1; CDR3aa: CASSQDVMTPNTEAFF; CDR3nt: TGCGCCAGCAGCCAAGATGTGATGACACCGAACACTGAAGCTTTCTTT
abundance: .; v_gene: TRBV15; d_gene: .; len: 14; j_gene: TRBJ2-1; CDR3aa: CATSRDRVTNEQFF; CDR3nt: TGTGCCACCAGCAGAGATCGAGTCACCAATGAGCAGTTCTTC
abundance: .; v_gene: TRBV13; d_gene: TRBD1; len: 16; j_gene: TRBJ1-1; CDR3aa: CASSLTLTGLNTEAFF; CDR3nt: TGTGCCAGCAGCTTAACCCTGACAGGGCTGAACACTGAAGCTTTCTTT
abundance: .; v_gene: TRBV10-3; d_gene: .; len: 12; j_gene: TRBJ2-7; CDR3aa: CAATGSPYEQYF; CDR3nt: TGTGCCGCTACAGGGTCCCCCTACGAGCAGTACTTC
abundance: .; v_gene: TRBV7-9; d_gene: .; len: 12; j_gene: TRBJ1-2; CDR3aa: CASSSDGEGYTF; CDR3nt: TGTGCCAGCAGTTCCGACGGGGAAGGCTACACCTTC
abundance: few; v_gene: TRBV6-2/TRBV6-3; d_gene: .; len: 12; j_gene: TRBJ2-4; CDR3aa: CASTAEQGAQYF; CDR3nt: TGTGCCAGCACCGCGGAACAGGGAGCTCAGTACTTC
abundance: few; v_gene: TRBV27; d_gene: .; len: 15; j_gene: TRBJ1-6; CDR3aa: CASSSLGRSNSPLHF; CDR3nt: TGTGCCAGCAGTTCCTTGGGACGGAGTAATTCACCCCTCCACTTT
abundance: .; v_gene: TRBV30; d_gene: .; len: 13; j_gene: TRBJ1-3; CDR3aa: CAWTRGAGNTIYF; CDR3nt: TGTGCCTGGACGCGGGGGGCTGGAAACACCATATATTTT
abundance: many; v_gene: TRBV6-1; d_gene: .; len: 14; j_gene: TRBJ1-6; CDR3aa: CASRADSNNSPLHF; CDR3nt: TGTGCCAGCAGGGCGGACAGCAATAATTCACCCCTCCACTTT
abundance: .; v_gene: TRBV18; d_gene: .; len: 20; j_gene: TRBJ1-1; CDR3aa: CASSPFLILGRAMGNTEAFF; CDR3nt: TGTGCCAGCTCACCCTTCTTGATATTGGGACGGGCGATGGGGAACACTGAAGCTTTCTTT
abundance: many; v_gene: TRBV6-5; d_gene: TRBD2; len: 16; j_gene: TRBJ2-2; CDR3aa: CASSSRLAGKVGELFF; CDR3nt: TGTGCCAGCAGTTCAAGACTAGCGGGAAAAGTCGGGGAGCTGTTTTTT
abundance: many; v_gene: TRBV10-3; d_gene: TRBD1; len: 17; j_gene: TRBJ1-2; CDR3aa: CAISAGTGGEKNYGYTF; CDR3nt: TGTGCCATCAGTGCAGGGACAGGGGGCGAAAAAAACTATGGCTACACCTTC
abundance: .; v_gene: TRBV6-1; d_gene: TRBD2; len: 14; j_gene: TRBJ2-1; CDR3aa: CASRPGGFDNEQFF; CDR3nt: TGTGCCAGCAGACCCGGGGGGTTTGACAATGAGCAGTTCTTC
abundance: many; v_gene: TRBV7-6; d_gene: .; len: 15; j_gene: TRBJ1-1; CDR3aa: CASSLVGGANTEAFF; CDR3nt: TGTGCCAGCAGCTTAGTTGGAGGGGCGAACACTGAAGCTTTCTTT
abundance: .; v_gene: TRBV5-1; d_gene: TRBD2; len: 17; j_gene: TRBJ2-7; CDR3aa: CASSLRVTRDYSYEQYF; CDR3nt: TGCGCCAGCAGCTTGAGAGTAACCCGGGACTACTCCTACGAGCAGTACTTC
abundance: many; v_gene: TRBV28; d_gene: TRBD1; len: 15; j_gene: TRBJ1-1; CDR3aa: CASTDPGQGASEAFF; CDR3nt: TGTGCCAGCACCGATCCGGGACAGGGGGCCTCTGAAGCTTTCTTT
abundance: many; v_gene: TRBV12-3/TRBV12-4; d_gene: .; len: 14; j_gene: TRBJ1-2; CDR3aa: CASSSPLAFYGYTF; CDR3nt: TGTGCCAGCAGTTCCCCTTTGGCCTTCTATGGCTACACCTTC
abundance: few; v_gene: TRBV20-1; d_gene: TRBD2; len: 13; j_gene: TRBJ2-7; CDR3aa: CSATLAGGHEQYF; CDR3nt: TGCAGTGCAACACTAGCGGGAGGCCACGAGCAGTACTTC
abundance: .; v_gene: TRBV7-6; d_gene: .; len: 15; j_gene: TRBJ2-7; CDR3aa: CASSFSPITGNEQYF; CDR3nt: TGTGCCAGCAGCTTCTCCCCTATAACAGGGAACGAGCAGTACTTC
abundance: few; v_gene: TRBV5-1; d_gene: TRBD2; len: 12; j_gene: TRBJ2-1; CDR3aa: CASSLLANEQFF; CDR3nt: TGCGCCAGCAGCCTACTAGCGAATGAGCAGTTCTTC
abundance: .; v_gene: TRBV7-9; d_gene: .; len: 13; j_gene: TRBJ1-2; CDR3aa: CASSFDIPGGYTF; CDR3nt: TGTGCCAGCAGCTTCGATATACCCGGTGGCTACACCTTC
abundance: few; v_gene: TRBV5-1; d_gene: .; len: 15; j_gene: TRBJ1-1; CDR3aa: CASSLTGLANTEAFF; CDR3nt: TGCGCCAGCAGCTTGACAGGATTGGCCAACACTGAAGCTTTCTTT
abundance: .; v_gene: TRBV12-3/TRBV12-4; d_gene: .; len: 16; j_gene: TRBJ1-5; CDR3aa: CASSSSSRGNNQPQHF; CDR3nt: TGTGCCAGCAGTTCCTCCTCACGGGGTAACAATCAGCCCCAGCATTTT
abundance: many; v_gene: TRBV5-1; d_gene: .; len: 14; j_gene: TRBJ2-7; CDR3aa: CASSSRTASYEQYF; CDR3nt: TGCGCCAGCAGCTCACGGACAGCATCCTACGAGCAGTACTTC
abundance: few; v_gene: TRBV19; d_gene: .; len: 21; j_gene: TRBJ1-2; CDR3aa: CASSIDHGSFRQGFSNYGYTF; CDR3nt: TGTGCCAGTAGTATAGATCACGGTAGCTTTCGGCAGGGGTTTTCTAACTATGGCTACACCTTC